A selection of T cell receptor beta chains follows, all from one sample in a study of quantifying T cell responses using KT2 cells. Each CDR3 protein gets one entry after TCRdb re-called the UMI-ligation and nested PCR reads with MiXCR. This sample has over 35,000 distinct CDR3 sequences, with about 17% found just once. The sample taken for sequencing was PBMCs spiked with cells of the T cell clone KT2. The source is a human donor. Each CDR3 is given with its conserved first and last residue. Each record gives: clone size, D gene, J gene, V gene, CDR3 DNA, CDR3 protein. D genes are given only for firm matches. Some rows mark clone size as missing; the rest say once, few, many or name a class of expanded clone.

>NA|TRBD1|TRBJ1-6|TRBV5-1
TGCGCCAGCAGCCCAGGGACAGTCGGGGGAAGAGGCTATAATTCACCCCTCCACTTT
CASSPGTVGGRGYNSPLHF
>few|NA|TRBJ2-5|TRBV11-3
TGTGCCAGCAGCCCCCGTGAGGGCCTCTTGGAGACCCAGTACTTC
CASSPREGLLETQYF
>many|NA|TRBJ1-2|TRBV7-9
TGTGCCAGCAGCTTAGGGGGTGCAACTGGCTACACCTTC
CASSLGGATGYTF
>NA|NA|TRBJ2-4|TRBV29-1
TGCAGAACAACAAGGGACATTCAGTACTTC
CRTTRDIQYF
>many|NA|TRBJ1-1|TRBV29-1
TGCAGCGTTGTGGATAGTCCCGGGAACACTGAAGCTTTCTTT
CSVVDSPGNTEAFF
>NA|NA|TRBJ1-1|TRBV11-2
TGTGCCAGCAGCTACGGTCGAGCTGAAGCTTTCTTT
CASSYGRAEAFF
>NA|NA|TRBJ2-1|TRBV20-1
TGCAGTGCCTCCCCCGGGAACAATGAGCAGTTCTTC
CSASPGNNEQFF
>few|TRBD2|TRBJ2-1|TRBV24-1
TGTGCCACCAGTGAAGGGACTAGCGGACTCTACAATGAGCAGTTCTTC
CATSEGTSGLYNEQFF
>NA|TRBD1|TRBJ1-6|TRBV6-5
TGTGCCACCAAAGTAGACAGGGGGAATTCACCCCTCCACTTT
CATKVDRGNSPLHF
>NA|TRBD1|TRBJ2-7|TRBV7-2
TGTGCCAGCAGCCCCCCGGGCAGGGGGCACTACGAGCAGTACTTC
CASSPPGRGHYEQYF
>NA|TRBD2|TRBJ2-2|TRBV25-1
TGTGCGACGACTAGCGGGGGGACCGGGGAGCTGTTTTTT
CATTSGGTGELFF
>many|TRBD1|TRBJ1-2|TRBV29-1
TGCAGCGGGATTGGGACAGGGGGCTTCGGGGGCGATGGCTACACCTTC
CSGIGTGGFGGDGYTF
>NA|NA|TRBJ2-1|TRBV6-2/TRBV6-3
TGTGCCAGCAGGTTGGCGCTCGACGCCAGTGAGCAGTTCTTC
CASRLALDASEQFF
>few|TRBD2|TRBJ2-2|TRBV2
TGTGCCAGCTGGGGACTAGTGAACACCGGGGAGCTGTTTTTT
CASWGLVNTGELFF
>few|TRBD2|TRBJ2-3|TRBV2
TGTGCCAGCAGCTGGACTAGCGGGGGGGCTAGCACAGATACGCAGTATTTT
CASSWTSGGASTDTQYF
>many|NA|TRBJ2-4|TRBV20-1
TGCAGTGCTACTCTTCCGGAGGTCAAAAACATTCAGTACTTC
CSATLPEVKNIQYF
>few|NA|TRBJ1-5|TRBV27
TGTGCCAGCAGGGGTGGGCAGGGCGGCAATCAGCCCCAGCATTTT
CASRGGQGGNQPQHF
>NA|NA|TRBJ2-1|TRBV5-5
TGTGCCAGCAGTCTACAGGGAAACATATACAATGAGCAGTTCTTC
CASSLQGNIYNEQFF
>NA|TRBD2|TRBJ2-5|TRBV20-1
TGCGGGGCCCCTAGCGGGAGTGAAGAGACCCAGTACTTC
CGAPSGSEETQYF
>NA|NA|TRBJ1-5|TRBV29-1
TGCAGCGTTGAGGGGCGGTATCAGCCCCAGCATTTT
CSVEGRYQPQHF
>NA|TRBD1|TRBJ1-2|TRBV9
TGTGCCAGCAGCAAACCGGGACAGGGAGTCTATGGCTACACCTTC
CASSKPGQGVYGYTF
>NA|NA|TRBJ2-1|TRBV27
TGTGCCAGCAGTTTACCGGGAACTTCCTACAATGAGCAGTTCTTC
CASSLPGTSYNEQFF
>NA|NA|TRBJ2-3|TRBV12-3/TRBV12-4
TGTGCCAGCAGTTTAAGGGTTTTCACAGATACGCAGTATTTT
CASSLRVFTDTQYF
>NA|TRBD1|TRBJ2-3|TRBV20-1
TGCAGTGCTAAGGACAGGGGGCATGGAGATACGCAGTATTTT
CSAKDRGHGDTQYF
>NA|NA|TRBJ1-1|TRBV10-3
TGTGGAGCCGGGCTGAACACTGAAGCTTTCTTT
CGAGLNTEAFF
>NA|TRBD2|TRBJ2-5|TRBV7-2
TGTGCCAGCAGCTTAGGCGGGAGATACAACCAAGAGACCCAGTACTTC
CASSLGGRYNQETQYF
>many|NA|TRBJ1-6|TRBV20-1
TGCAGTGCTAGGGGTTCGTCGGACTCACCCCTCCACTTT
CSARGSSDSPLHF
>NA|TRBD1|TRBJ1-2|TRBV19
TGTGCCAGTAGTAAAGGGACAGGGGGACTCTCTCCCTATGGCTACACCTTC
CASSKGTGGLSPYGYTF
>NA|TRBD1|TRBJ2-7|TRBV5-1
TGCGCCAGCAGCTCTCCGGGACAGGAAGGCTCCGAGCAGTACTTC
CASSSPGQEGSEQYF
>few|NA|TRBJ2-7|TRBV20-1
TGCAGTGCTAGAGATTCAGCGGCAGAAACCTACGAGCAGTACTTC
CSARDSAAETYEQYF
>many|TRBD2|TRBJ2-5|TRBV3-1
TGTGCCAGTGGCGGGGGGGCCCAAGAGACCCAGTACTTC
CASGGGAQETQYF
>few|NA|TRBJ2-3|TRBV20-1
TGCAGTACAAAACCGACAAGCACAGATACGCAGTATTTT
CSTKPTSTDTQYF
>many|TRBD2|TRBJ2-1|TRBV12-3/TRBV12-4
TGTGCCAGCAGTCTCGGGGGGGGTTTTGAGCAGTTCTTC
CASSLGGGFEQFF
>many|NA|TRBJ2-5|TRBV5-1
TGCGCCAGCAGCTTGAAACAGGGCCAAGAGACCCAGTACTTC
CASSLKQGQETQYF
>NA|NA|TRBJ2-5|TRBV12-3/TRBV12-4
TGTGCCAGCAGCACTATTGGGGAAGAAGAGACCCAGTACTTC
CASSTIGEEETQYF
>NA|TRBD2|TRBJ2-1|TRBV7-9
TGTGCCAGCAGCTTAGGTGCGGGAGCGGCTGTCGGTGAGCAGTTCTTC
CASSLGAGAAVGEQFF
>NA|TRBD2|TRBJ2-3|TRBV20-1
TGCAGTGCTAGGGGAGCGGGAGAACGGCCAGATACGCAGTATTTT
CSARGAGERPDTQYF
>medium-sized|NA|TRBJ2-2|TRBV6-1
TGTGCCAGCAGTGAGACAGAAACCGGGGAGCTGTTTTTT
CASSETETGELFF
>NA|TRBD1|TRBJ2-3|TRBV7-2
TGTGCCAGCAGCCTTGGACAGGGTGTAACGCAGTATTTT
CASSLGQGVTQYF
>NA|NA|TRBJ2-1|TRBV2
TGTGCCAGCAGCCTCCGGGAATGGACTTACAATGAGCAGTTCTTC
CASSLREWTYNEQFF
>few|TRBD1|TRBJ2-7|TRBV6-5
TGTGCCAGCAGTTACTCGAGGGTGACAGGGGGCGAGCAGTACTTC
CASSYSRVTGGEQYF
>few|NA|TRBJ2-1|TRBV28
TGTGCCAGCAGGGACAGCTTCTCCTACAATGAGCAGTTCTTC
CASRDSFSYNEQFF
>few|TRBD1|TRBJ1-4|TRBV18
TGTGCCAGCTCACATGGACAGGATAATGAAAAACTGTTTTTT
CASSHGQDNEKLFF
>NA|NA|TRBJ2-1|TRBV7-9
TGTGCCAGCAGCGTCGAACTAGGCGGTGAGCAGTTCTTC
CASSVELGGEQFF
>few|NA|TRBJ1-3|TRBV20-1
TGCAGTGCTATTCGGACGGGCGGAAACACCATATATTTT
CSAIRTGGNTIYF
>NA|NA|TRBJ1-2|TRBV20-1
TGCAGTGTCTTCCGCGGGACCCGATATGGCTACACCTTC
CSVFRGTRYGYTF
>NA|NA|TRBJ2-7|TRBV7-3
TGTGCCAGCAGCTTAGATGCGGGGCGTCCCTACGAGCAGTACTTC
CASSLDAGRPYEQYF
>NA|TRBD1|TRBJ1-5|TRBV6-6
TGTGCCAGCAGTAGAGGGACAGGGTCCAATCAGCCCCAGCATTTT
CASSRGTGSNQPQHF
>many|TRBD2|TRBJ2-1|TRBV7-3
TGTGCCAGCAGCTTAATGAGTAGCGGGATCGGGAATGAGCAGTTCTTC
CASSLMSSGIGNEQFF
>few|NA|TRBJ2-2|TRBV15
TGTGCCACCAGCAGCTTGGGCGGGGAGCTGTTTTTT
CATSSLGGELFF
>NA|NA|TRBJ2-1|TRBV2
TGTGCCAGCAGCAGGACTATTTGGGGGTACAATGAGCAGTTCTTC
CASSRTIWGYNEQFF